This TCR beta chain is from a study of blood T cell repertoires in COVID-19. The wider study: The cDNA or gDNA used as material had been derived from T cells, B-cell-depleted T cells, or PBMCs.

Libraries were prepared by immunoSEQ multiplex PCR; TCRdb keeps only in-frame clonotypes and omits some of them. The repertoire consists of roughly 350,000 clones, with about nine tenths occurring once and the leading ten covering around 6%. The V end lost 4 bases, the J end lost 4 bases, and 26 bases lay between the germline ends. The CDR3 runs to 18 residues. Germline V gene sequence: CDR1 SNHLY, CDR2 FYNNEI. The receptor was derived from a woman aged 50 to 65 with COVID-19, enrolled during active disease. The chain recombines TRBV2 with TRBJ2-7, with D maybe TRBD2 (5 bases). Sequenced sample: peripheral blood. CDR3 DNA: TGTGCCAGCAGTGGAACCCAACTAGAAGCGTCCGGGTGGTACGAGCAGTACTTC. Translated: CASSGTQLEASGWYEQYF.